These 32 T cell receptor beta chains were all obtained from the same sample, sequenced in a study of shared clonotypes between healthy human individuals. Libraries were prepared by immunoSEQ multiplex PCR; TCRdb keeps only in-frame clonotypes and omits some of them. The sample contains roughly 2,500,000 clones, 93% of which appear only once. The sequencing input was naive CD4+ T cells from PBMCs. Subset meaning: CD45RA+ positively selected. Receptors were obtained from a man aged 18 to 30 in good health. Some clones in this sample may be carry-over from other donors' samples.

The rearrangement links TRBV4-1 to TRBJ2-5, with TRBD1 matching 8 bases. CDR3 length: 17 residues. V shed 1 base, J shed 4 bases, and the junction held 11 bases outside the gene matches. CDR1 and CDR2 from the germline V gene are MGHRA and YSYEKL. CDR3 DNA: TGCGCCAGCAGCCAAGGGGGAGGCAGGGGGCGACGAGAGACCCAGTACTTC. This sequence encodes CASSQGGGRGRRETQYF.

The chain recombines TRBV7-6 with TRBJ1-1; maybe TRBD1 (5 bases). From germline, CDR1 is SGHVS and CDR2 FNYEAQ. The V and J ends lost 2 bases and 3 bases respectively, with 31 bases between them. The length of the CDR3 is 21 residues. The CDR3 reads CASSLNLLTVTVTVGYTEAFF. In DNA, the CDR3 is TGTGCCAGCAGCTTAAATCTATTAACGGTGACAGTCACCGTCGGGTACACTGAAGCTTTCTTT.

The V call is TRBV11-1, the J call TRBJ1-2; 7 bases match TRBD1. The CDR3 spans 14 residues. Germline assignment: CDR1 SGHAT and CDR2 FQDESV (reference sequence). The ends lost 5 bases at V and 8 bases at J; junction bases unmatched: 11. The CDR3 spells CASSAQEGAGGYTF. The CDR3 bases are TGTGCCAGCAGCGCCCAAGAGGGGGCGGGCGGCTACACCTTC.

The chain joins TRBV29-1 to TRBJ2-4; 9 bases map to TRBD1. The germline V gene has CDR1 SQVTM and CDR2 ANQGSEA. The V segment lost 4 bases and the J segment 0 bases; nucleotides outside the gene matches: 10. The CDR3 runs to 17 residues. CDR3 region: CSVGGQGQGLAKNIQYF. The CDR3 nucleotides are TGCAGCGTTGGGGGACAAGGACAGGGGTTAGCCAAAAACATTCAGTACTTC. Full variable domain (missing parts from reference TRBV29-1 and TRBJ2-4): SAVISQKPSRDICQRGTSLTIQCQVDSQVTMMFWYRQQPGQSLTLIATANQGSEATYESGFVIDKFPISRPNLTFSTLTVSNMSPEDSSIYLCSVGGQGQGLAKNIQYFGAGTRLSVL.

The rearrangement links TRBV5-4 to TRBJ2-3, with 10 bases that match TRBD1. With 5 bases clipped from V and 0 bases from J, the junction kept 9 bases outside the gene matches. Germline V lookup: CDR1 SGHNT, CDR2 YYREEE (reference sequence). The CDR3 loop spans 17 amino acids. The CDR3 region has the DNA TGTGCCAGCAGTACCCACCCGGGACAGGGGAGCACAGATACGCAGTATTTT. This gives the protein CASSTHPGQGSTDTQYF.

The chain carries TRBV5-1 and TRBJ2-6, with D tentatively TRBD1 or TRBD2 (5 bases each). Trimming removed 4 bases from V and 0 bases from J, with 17 bases in between. The CDR3 runs 18 residues. The germline CDR1 and CDR2 sequences are SGHRS and YFSETQ. CDR3 DNA: TGCGCCAGCAGCGGTCGGGGCGCCGAATACTCTGGGGCCAACGTCCTGACTTTC. Encoded protein: CASSGRGAEYSGANVLTF.

This sequence joins TRBV19 and TRBJ2-1; D is ambiguous. The CDR3 spans 14 residues. The V gene's germline CDR1 is LNHDA and CDR2 SQIVND (reference sequence). V dropped 5 bases and J dropped 5 bases, with 13 bases sitting between them. The chain's CDR3 is CASSPFSGDNEQFF. In DNA form, the CDR3 reads TGTGCCAGTAGTCCCTTCTCAGGAGACAATGAGCAGTTCTTC.

The chain employs TRBV10-2 and TRBJ2-7; 10 nucleotides align to TRBD1. Germline V gene lookup returns CDR1 WSHSY and CDR2 SAAADI. The CDR3 is 16 residues long. V gave up 0 bases and J gave up 2 bases; unmatched junction bases: 4. CDR3 nucleotide sequence: TGCGCCAGCAGTGAGTCGGGGGGGACAGGGGCCTACGAGCAGTACTTC. Amino acid sequence: CASSESGGTGAYEQYF.

About this clone: The sample carries other DNA sequences with the same CDR3. This chain connects TRBV5-4 to TRBJ2-5, with 13 bases fitting TRBD2. CDR3 length equals 16 residues. V lost 3 bases to trimming and J lost 5 bases; unmatched junction nucleotides: 7. Germline V gene data show CDR1 as SGHNT and CDR2 as YYREEE (reference sequence). The CDR3 DNA is TGTGCCAGCAGCTCCGCCACTAGCGGGAGGGCGGAGACCCAGTACTTC. It encodes CASSSATSGRAETQYF.

For the CDR3, the DNA is TGTGCCATCACCACGGGACAGGGCGCCACCGGGGAGCTGTTTTTT. It codes for CAITTGQGATGELFF. This chain uses TRBV21-1 with TRBJ2-2; the table's D call, TRBD1, has no DNA check behind it. TRBV21-1 is shown as a pseudogene. The CDR3 sequence is 15 residues long.

The sample holds one count of this clone. The chain couples TRBV7-3 to TRBJ1-4, with D maybe TRBD1 (5 bases). V lost 7 bases and J lost 2, with 17 bases in between. The CDR3 spans 16 residues. Germline V gives CDR1 SGHTA, CDR2 FQGTGA. The CDR3 loop is CASTGTAAATNEKLFF. CDR3 DNA sequence: TGTGCCAGCACCGGGACGGCCGCGGCGACTAATGAAAAACTGTTTTTT.

This sequence joins TRBV29-1 and TRBJ2-1, with TRBD2 matching 11 bases. With 7 bases clipped from V and 8 bases from J, the junction kept 7 bases outside the gene matches. The length of the CDR3 is 13 residues. Germline V gene lookup returns CDR1 SQVTM and CDR2 ANQGSEA. Written as DNA, the CDR3 is TGCAGCGCTAGCGGGAGGTTTGTAGATGAGCAGTTCTTC. Its translation: CSASGRFVDEQFF.

J is TRBJ2-7 and V is TRBV28; D not resolved. This CDR3 spans 13 amino acids. Germline V CDR1 and CDR2: MDHEN, SYDVKM. The ends were cut back, 1 base at V and 7 bases at J, with 11 bases in the middle. The CDR3 bases are TGTGCCAGCAGTTTATCGAACCCTTTGGAGCAGTACTTC. As protein: CASSLSNPLEQYF.

The chain uses TRBV2 and TRBJ2-5; D is uncertain. The CDR3 is 13 residues long. The V gene's germline CDR1 is SNHLY and CDR2 FYNNEI. V lost 6 bases and J lost 5, with 13 bases in between. The CDR3 loop reads CASRSDMEETQYF. CDR3 nucleotide sequence: TGTGCCAGCAGGAGTGACATGGAGGAGACCCAGTACTTC.

The V and J genes are TRBV4-1 and TRBJ2-7; D uncertain. Germline CDR1 and CDR2: MGHRA and YSYEKL. Trimming took 3 bases from V and 1 from J, leaving 13 bases between them. The CDR3 covers 15 residues. CDR3: CASSHPDFLSYEQYF. The DNA of the CDR3 is TGCGCCAGCAGCCATCCCGACTTCCTATCCTACGAGCAGTACTTC.

The chain carries TRBV4-1 and TRBJ2-3; 9 bases are shared with TRBD1. Germline V CDR1 and CDR2: MGHRA, YSYEKL. The CDR3 is 21 residues long. Trimming at V came to 4 bases and at J to 6 bases, leaving 26 bases not matched to a gene. CDR3 in amino acids: CASSPDKVSGTGFLVRDTQYF. CDR3 bases: TGCGCCAGCAGCCCCGACAAGGTCTCCGGGACAGGGTTTTTGGTTAGGGATACGCAGTATTTT.

This chain uses TRBV5-3 with TRBJ2-4; no definite D call. Being an ORF, TRBV5-3 has a function that is uncertain. V was pared by 2 bases and J by 9 bases, with 12 bases between. This CDR3 is built from 13 residues. CDR3 coding DNA: TGTGCCAGAAGCTTCCGGCCCTTGGGCATTCAGTACTTC. As protein: CARSFRPLGIQYF.

The chain employs TRBV7-3 and TRBJ2-1; D possibly uses TRBD1 or TRBD2 (5 bases each). Germline CDR1 and CDR2: SGHTA and FQGTGA. Between the trimmed V and J ends, which lost 7 bases and 5 bases, there was a span of 21 bases. This CDR3 is 16 amino acids long. DNA for the CDR3: TGTGCCAGCACCAATGGGGGACCAAGCCCCCACAATGAGCAGTTCTTC. This encodes CASTNGGPSPHNEQFF.

The chain uses TRBV19 and TRBJ1-2; D remains unclear. The germline CDR1 and CDR2 sequences are LNHDA and SQIVND (reference sequence). This CDR3 has 13 residues. Trimming stripped 4 bases from V and 5 bases from J, with 11 bases between. CDR3 DNA sequence: TGTGCCAGTAGTACCAACACCAGATATGGCTACACCTTC. It translates to CASSTNTRYGYTF. The whole variable domain, remainder taken from reference TRBV19 and TRBJ1-2, is DGGITQSPKYLFRKEGQNVTLSCEQNLNHDAMYWYRQDPGQGLRLIYYSQIVNDFQKGDIAEGYSVSREKKESFPLTVTSAQKNPTAFYLCASSTNTRYGYTFGSGTRLTVV.

V is TRBV5-1 and J is TRBJ2-3, with D perhaps TRBD1 (6 bases). The CDR3 totals 14 residues. CDR1 and CDR2 (germline): SGHRS, YFSETQ. The V end lost 4 bases, the J end lost 3 bases, and 12 bases lay between the germline ends. DNA of the CDR3: TGCGCCAGCAGCAGGGCAGGGGCAACAGATACGCAGTATTTT. It specifies CASSRAGATDTQYF.

CDR3 sequence reads: CASSTRDVLYGYTF. CDR3 in DNA: TGTGCCAGTAGTACCCGGGACGTTCTCTATGGCTACACCTTC. The chain is built from TRBV19 and TRBJ1-2; tentative D call: TRBD1 (5 bases). V was shortened by 4 bases and J by 4 bases, with 13 bases between the two germline ends. Germline values: CDR1 LNHDA, CDR2 SQIVND (reference sequence). The CDR3 is made up of 14 amino acids.

V gene TRBV25-1 combines with J gene TRBJ1-2; 8 bases are shared with TRBD1. The germline V gene encodes CDR1 MGHDK and CDR2 SYGVNS. The CDR3 loop spans 14 amino acids. V lost 0 bases, J lost 7 bases, and 4 bases stayed unmatched. The CDR3 coding sequence is TGTGCCAGCAGTGAATATGCCACAGGGGGTGGCTACACCTTC. Translation: CASSEYATGGGYTF.

The chain carries TRBV5-1 and TRBJ1-1; D gene unclear. Trimming removed 1 base from V and 0 bases from J, with 10 bases in between. Germline CDR1 and CDR2: SGHRS and YFSETQ. The length of the CDR3 is 15 residues. The CDR3 DNA reads as TGCGCCAGCAGCTTGTACGGAACCATGAACACTGAAGCTTTCTTT. Residues: CASSLYGTMNTEAFF.

Only one count was recorded for this clone. The CDR3 sequence: CASSLNVRGTGELFF. DNA for the CDR3: TGTGCCAGCAGCTTGAATGTCCGGGGCACCGGGGAGCTGTTTTTT. The rearrangement links TRBV5-6 to TRBJ2-2, with D perhaps TRBD2 (5 bases). V was cut by 1 base and J by 4 bases, with 11 bases left in between. This CDR3 has 15 amino acids. Germline V gene data show CDR1 as SGHDT and CDR2 as YYEEEE. Supplemented by reference TRBV5-6 and TRBJ2-2, the full variable domain reads DAGVTQSPTHLIKTRGQQVTLRCSPKSGHDTVSWYQQALGQGPQFIFQYYEEEERQRGNFPDRFSGHQFPNYSSELNVNALLLGDSALYLCASSLNVRGTGELFFGEGSRLTVL.

Concerning this clone itself: This sample also contains other DNA sequences that code for the same CDR3. CDR3 amino acids: CASSLEGLGNTEAFF. The CDR3 region has the DNA TGTGCCAGCAGCTTAGAAGGCTTAGGGAACACTGAAGCTTTCTTT. V and J are TRBV7-9 and TRBJ1-1; unclear D gene. Germline assignment: CDR1 SEHNR and CDR2 FQNEAQ (reference sequence). CDR3 size: 15 residues. The V end lost 1 base, the J end lost 1 base, and 10 bases lay between the germline ends.

V is TRBV7-6 and J is TRBJ2-7; 8 bases map to TRBD2. Losses at the gene ends were 1 base for V and 0 bases for J; bases not matched to a gene: 5. CDR1 is SGHVS, CDR2 FNYEAQ, per germline. The length of the CDR3 is 16 residues. The CDR3 region is CASSLGLAGYSYEQYF. CDR3 sequence (DNA): TGTGCCAGCAGCTTAGGCCTAGCGGGCTACTCCTACGAGCAGTACTTC.

This clone has more than one count but fewer than ten. Within the sample, other DNA sequences also encode this same CDR3. V gene TRBV18 combines with J gene TRBJ2-7; D gene uncertain. V was trimmed by 0 bases and J by 2 bases, leaving 5 bases between them. Germline values: CDR1 KGHSH, CDR2 LQKENI. This CDR3 contains 13 residues. CDR3 sequence: CASSPPGTYEQYF. For the CDR3, the DNA is TGTGCCAGCTCACCACCGGGGACCTACGAGCAGTACTTC.

This chain uses TRBV7-9 with TRBJ2-5; D not certain. The better agreement between TRBJ2-7 and the DNA end casts doubt on the J call. Germline V gene lookup returns CDR1 SEHNR and CDR2 FQNEAQ (reference sequence). This CDR3 region has 13 residues. CDR3 DNA: TGTGCCAGCAGCTTAGAGGAGACCCACGAGCAGTACTTC. The encoded protein is CASSLEETHEQYF.

This clone came up once. The genes are TRBV2 and TRBJ1-2; no clear D gene. Germline CDR1 reads SNHLY; CDR2 reads FYNNEI. The V and J ends lost 2 bases and 5 bases respectively, with 12 bases between them. The CDR3 totals 14 residues. The CDR3 DNA reads as TGTGCCAGCAGTGAATTGGCCCCTCCGTATGGCTACACCTTC. It translates to CASSELAPPYGYTF. The variable domain in full, completed from reference TRBV2 and TRBJ1-2, reads EPEVTQTPSHQVTQMGQEVILRCVPISNHLYFYWYRQILGQKVEFLVSFYNNEISEKSEIFDDQFSVERPDGSNFTLKIRSTKLEDSAMYFCASSELAPPYGYTFGSGTRLTVV.

The chain employs TRBV25-1 and TRBJ2-1, with unresolved D. Germline-derived CDR1 and CDR2 are MGHDK and SYGVNS. The CDR3 is 10 residues long. Between the trimmed V and J ends, which lost 5 bases and 4 bases, there was a span of 0 bases. This CDR3 reads CASSYNEQFF. DNA for the CDR3: TGTGCCAGCAGTTACAATGAGCAGTTCTTC.

V is TRBV10-1 and J is TRBJ2-2, with unresolved D. Trimming removed 3 bases at V and 3 bases at J, with 5 bases between. Germline V gene data show CDR1 as WNHNN and CDR2 as SYGVQD (reference sequence). The CDR3 length is 13 residues. CDR3 sequence (DNA): TGCGCCAGCAGTGAACCGTACACCGGGGAGCTGTTTTTT. It specifies CASSEPYTGELFF.

This sequence joins TRBV5-5 and TRBJ2-2; D remains ambiguous. V was clipped by 1 base and J by 6 bases, with 10 bases between them. The CDR3 has 14 amino acids. Germline V gene sequence: CDR1 SGHKS, CDR2 YYEKEE (reference sequence). The CDR3 protein is CASSLRPPPGELFF. The CDR3 nucleotides are TGTGCCAGCAGCTTGCGGCCACCCCCCGGGGAGCTGTTTTTT.